This T cell receptor (beta chain) was recorded in a study of a mutant IDH1 vaccine in newly diagnosed glioma. The sample's time point: baseline, week 1 (first vaccination visit). Noted treatment: pre-vaccination baseline after standard-of-care therapy. The donors had new WHO grade 3 or 4 astrocytomas; these were IDH1-mutant and ATRX-lost. This clone has more than one count but fewer than ten. No antigen is known for it. Regarding the study as a whole: Changes to the top peripheral T cell clonotypes appeared unrelated to pseudoprogression.

CDR3 length equals 15 residues. CDR1 and CDR2 (germline): KGHSH, LQKENI. With 1 base removed from V and 1 base from J, the gap between germline ends came to 10 bases. Sequencing used immunoSEQ multiplex PCR; TCRdb keeps in-frame clones, though not all of them. The data contain about 54,000 clones, 70% to 90% of them singletons. The chain links TRBV18 to TRBJ1-1; D is possibly TRBD1 (5 bases). The specimen was PBMCs, collected from a glioma patient treated with radiotherapy, temozolomide or both. The receptor was isolated from a man aged 18 to 29 with glioma. The CDR3 reads CASSPRTGPNTEAFF. CDR3 sequence (DNA): TGTGCCAGCTCACCACGAACGGGACCGAACACTGAAGCTTTCTTT.